One TCR beta chain is described in this entry. The antigen remains unidentified. Primed by a sample-barcoded 5' primer and a J-beta primer mix, a second PCR proceeded for 7 to 11 cycles. TCRdb analysed the 5' RACE reads with MiXCR anew, one entry per CDR3 protein. This sample has some 1 million distinct CDR3 sequences, with more than 35% found just once. Germline V gene lookup returns CDR1 ENHRY and CDR2 SYGVKD. The CDR3 is 11 amino acids. Each sample gave at least 7 million isolated PBMCs. Total RNA, at least 6 micrograms per sample, came from PBMCs. This sample is part of a study of blood T cells in healthy people across ages. Study-wide findings and caveats: TCR beta diversity was tightly associated with the proportion of naive T cells. Estimates based on one million T cells were treated as lower bounds.

The origin of this receptor is a woman aged 55-70 years in good health. The chain links TRBV10-3 to TRBJ2-7; 8 positions match TRBD2. Sequencing was done on a sample of blood. The CDR3 sequence is CGAGGFYEQYF. The CDR3 DNA reads TGTGGGGCGGGAGGATTCTACGAGCAGTACTTC.